This TCR beta chain was sequenced during a study of shared clonotypes between healthy human individuals. Study-wide background: The cohort comprised two women and a few men. Their ages spanned 18 to 49 years. Broader study findings: Rarefaction gave evidence that sorted-subset sequencing remained incomplete despite large depth.

In regard to this clone: Its antigen remains unidentified.

Libraries were prepared by immunoSEQ multiplex PCR; TCRdb keeps only in-frame clonotypes and omits some of them. The table records approximately 1.4 million clones, 98% of them present only once. The CDR3 runs 14 residues. The germline V gene encodes CDR1 SNHLY and CDR2 FYNNEI. Trimming cost V 6 bases and J 0 bases, with 11 bases left between them. Sequencing used naive CD4+ T cells sorted from blood. Subset defined: CD45RA+ positively selected. This TCR came from a man aged 25-45 years in good health. The chain carries TRBV2 and TRBJ1-1; D is unclear. CDR3 nucleotide sequence: TGTGCCAGCAGACCCGGGAGGATGAACACTGAAGCTTTCTTT. This encodes CASRPGRMNTEAFF. Full variable domain (missing parts from reference TRBV2 and TRBJ1-1): EPEVTQTPSHQVTQMGQEVILRCVPISNHLYFYWYRQILGQKVEFLVSFYNNEISEKSEIFDDQFSVERPDGSNFTLKIRSTKLEDSAMYFCASRPGRMNTEAFFGQGTRLTVV.